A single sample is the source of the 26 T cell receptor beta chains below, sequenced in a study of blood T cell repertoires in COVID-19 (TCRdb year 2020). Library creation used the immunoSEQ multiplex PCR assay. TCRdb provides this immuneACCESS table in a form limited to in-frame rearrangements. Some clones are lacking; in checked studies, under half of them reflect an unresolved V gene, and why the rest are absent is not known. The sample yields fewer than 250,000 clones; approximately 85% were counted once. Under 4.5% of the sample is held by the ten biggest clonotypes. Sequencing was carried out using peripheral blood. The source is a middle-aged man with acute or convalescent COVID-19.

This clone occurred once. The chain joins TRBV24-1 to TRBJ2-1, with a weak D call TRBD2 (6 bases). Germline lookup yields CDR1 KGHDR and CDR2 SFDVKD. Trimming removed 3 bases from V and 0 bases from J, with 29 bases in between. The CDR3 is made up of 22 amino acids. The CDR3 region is CATSDRLTSLIIDPSSYNEQFF. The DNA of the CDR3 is TGTGCCACCAGTGATCGCCTGACTAGTCTAATAATTGATCCGAGCTCCTACAATGAGCAGTTCTTC.

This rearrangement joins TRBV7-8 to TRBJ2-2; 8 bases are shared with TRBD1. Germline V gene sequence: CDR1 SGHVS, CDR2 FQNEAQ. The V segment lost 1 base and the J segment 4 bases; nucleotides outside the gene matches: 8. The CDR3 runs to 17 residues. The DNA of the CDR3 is TGTGCCAGCAGCTTAGTGGCCAGGGGGCAGGTCACCGGGGAGCTGTTTTTT. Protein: CASSLVARGQVTGELFF.

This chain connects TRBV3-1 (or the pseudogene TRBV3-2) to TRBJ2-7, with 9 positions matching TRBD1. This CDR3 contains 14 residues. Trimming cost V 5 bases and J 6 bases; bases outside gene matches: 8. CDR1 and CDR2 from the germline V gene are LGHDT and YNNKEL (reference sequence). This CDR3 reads CASSSPGQGREQYF. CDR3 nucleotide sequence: TGTGCCAGCAGCTCCCCGGGACAGGGCCGCGAGCAGTACTTC.

The CDR3 here is CASRTSGKDTQYF. In nucleotides, the CDR3 is TGTGCCAGCAGGACTAGCGGGAAAGATACGCAGTATTTT. The rearrangement links TRBV28 to TRBJ2-3; TRBD2 aligns across 11 bases. This CDR3 contains 13 residues. The germline V gene encodes CDR1 MDHEN and CDR2 SYDVKM. J was trimmed by 5 bases and V by 6 bases; bases with no gene match: 1.

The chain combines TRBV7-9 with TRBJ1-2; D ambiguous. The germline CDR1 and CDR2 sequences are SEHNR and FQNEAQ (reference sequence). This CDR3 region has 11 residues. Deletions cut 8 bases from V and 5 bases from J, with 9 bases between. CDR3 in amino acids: CASGEGYGYTF. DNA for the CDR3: TGTGCCAGCGGCGAGGGATATGGCTACACCTTC. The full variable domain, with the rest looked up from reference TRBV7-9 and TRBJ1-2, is DTGVSQNPRHKITKRGQNVTFRCDPISEHNRLYWYRQTLGQGPEFLTYFQNEAQLEKSRLLSDRFSAERPKGSFSTLEIQRTEQGDSAMYLCASGEGYGYTFGSGTRLTVV.

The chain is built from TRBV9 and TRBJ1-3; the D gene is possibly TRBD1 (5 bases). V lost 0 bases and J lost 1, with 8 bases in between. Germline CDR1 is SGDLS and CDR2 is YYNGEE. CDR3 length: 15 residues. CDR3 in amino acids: CASSVDQGSGNTIYF. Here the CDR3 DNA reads TGTGCCAGCAGCGTAGACCAGGGTTCTGGAAACACCATATATTTT.

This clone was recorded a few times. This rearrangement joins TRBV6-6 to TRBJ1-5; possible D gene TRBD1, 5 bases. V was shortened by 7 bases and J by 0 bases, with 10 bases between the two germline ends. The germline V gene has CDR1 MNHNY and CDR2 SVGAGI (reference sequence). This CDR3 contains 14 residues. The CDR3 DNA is TGTGCCAGCACCGTCGACAGTAGCAATCAGCCCCAGCATTTT. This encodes CASTVDSSNQPQHF.

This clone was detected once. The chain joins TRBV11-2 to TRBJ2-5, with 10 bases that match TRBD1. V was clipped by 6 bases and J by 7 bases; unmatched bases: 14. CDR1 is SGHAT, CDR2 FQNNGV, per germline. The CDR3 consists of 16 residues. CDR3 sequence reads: CASRPAGTGVTWTQYF. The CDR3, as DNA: TGTGCCAGCAGACCGGCGGGGACAGGGGTTACTTGGACCCAGTACTTC.

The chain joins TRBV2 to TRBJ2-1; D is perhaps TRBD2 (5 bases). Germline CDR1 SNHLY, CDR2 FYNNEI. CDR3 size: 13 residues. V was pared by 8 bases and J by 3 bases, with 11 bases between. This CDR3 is CASEGAIYNEQFF. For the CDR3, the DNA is TGTGCCAGCGAGGGAGCGATCTACAATGAGCAGTTCTTC.

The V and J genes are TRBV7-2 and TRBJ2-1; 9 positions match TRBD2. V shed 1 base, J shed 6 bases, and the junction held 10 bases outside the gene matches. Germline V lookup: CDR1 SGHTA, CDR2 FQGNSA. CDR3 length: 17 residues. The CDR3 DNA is TGTGCCAGCAGCTTAGATTTGGGGTCTAGCGGGATCAATGAGCAGTTCTTC. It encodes CASSLDLGSSGINEQFF.

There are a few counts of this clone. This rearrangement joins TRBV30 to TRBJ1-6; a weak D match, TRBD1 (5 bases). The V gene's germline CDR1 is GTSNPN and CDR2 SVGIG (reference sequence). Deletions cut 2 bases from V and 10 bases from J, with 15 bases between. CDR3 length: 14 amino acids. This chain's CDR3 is CAWSSGEVSSPLHF. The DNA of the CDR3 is TGTGCCTGGAGTTCGGGGGAAGTGAGCTCACCCCTCCACTTT.

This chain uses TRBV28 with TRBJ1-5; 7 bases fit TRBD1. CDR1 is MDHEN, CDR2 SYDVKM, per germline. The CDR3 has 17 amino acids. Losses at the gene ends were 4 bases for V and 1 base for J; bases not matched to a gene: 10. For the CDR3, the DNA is TGTGCCAGCAGTTCCATTTCCGGGACAGTAAGCAATCAGCCCCAGCATTTT. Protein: CASSSISGTVSNQPQHF.

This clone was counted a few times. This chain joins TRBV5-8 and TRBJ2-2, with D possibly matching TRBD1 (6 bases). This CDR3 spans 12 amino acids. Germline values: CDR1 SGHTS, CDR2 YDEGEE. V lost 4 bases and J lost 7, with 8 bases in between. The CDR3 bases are TGTGCCAGCAGCATGGACAGCGGGGAGCTGTTTTTT. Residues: CASSMDSGELFF.

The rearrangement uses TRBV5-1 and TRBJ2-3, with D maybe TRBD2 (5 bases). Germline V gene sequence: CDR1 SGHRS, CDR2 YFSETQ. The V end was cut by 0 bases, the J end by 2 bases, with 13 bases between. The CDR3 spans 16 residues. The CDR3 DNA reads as TGCGCCAGCAGCTTGGAGGGTCGGGATTCCACAGATACGCAGTATTTT. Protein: CASSLEGRDSTDTQYF.

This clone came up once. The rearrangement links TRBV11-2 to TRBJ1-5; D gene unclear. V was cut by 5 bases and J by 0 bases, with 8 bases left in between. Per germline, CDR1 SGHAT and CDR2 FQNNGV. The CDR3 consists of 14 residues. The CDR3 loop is CASSPASSNQPQHF. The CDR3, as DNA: TGTGCCAGCAGCCCTGCCAGTAGCAATCAGCCCCAGCATTTT.

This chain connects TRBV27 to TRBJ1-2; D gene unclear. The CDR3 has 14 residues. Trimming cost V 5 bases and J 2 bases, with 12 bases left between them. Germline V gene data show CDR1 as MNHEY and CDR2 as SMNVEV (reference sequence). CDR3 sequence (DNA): TGTGCCAGCAGTACCAACAAGAACAACTATGGCTACACCTTC. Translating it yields CASSTNKNNYGYTF.

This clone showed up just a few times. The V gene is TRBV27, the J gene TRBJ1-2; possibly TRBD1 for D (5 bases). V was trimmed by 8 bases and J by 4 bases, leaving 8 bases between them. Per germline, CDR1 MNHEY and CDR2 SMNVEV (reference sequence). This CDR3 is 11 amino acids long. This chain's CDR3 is CASGATYGYTF. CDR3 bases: TGTGCCAGCGGGGCCACCTATGGCTACACCTTC.

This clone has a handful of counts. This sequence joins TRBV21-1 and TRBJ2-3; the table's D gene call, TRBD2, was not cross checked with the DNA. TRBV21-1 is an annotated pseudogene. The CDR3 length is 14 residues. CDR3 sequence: CASSKRGARDTQYF. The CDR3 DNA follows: TGTGCCAGCAGCAAACGGGGGGCGAGAGATACGCAGTATTTT.

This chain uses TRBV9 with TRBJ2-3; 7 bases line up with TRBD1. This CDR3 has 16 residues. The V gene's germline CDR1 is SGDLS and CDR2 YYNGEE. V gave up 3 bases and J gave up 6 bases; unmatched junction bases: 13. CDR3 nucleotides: TGTGCCAGCAGCGCCGGACAGGCACATTTAGGGGATACGCAGTATTTT. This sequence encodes CASSAGQAHLGDTQYF.

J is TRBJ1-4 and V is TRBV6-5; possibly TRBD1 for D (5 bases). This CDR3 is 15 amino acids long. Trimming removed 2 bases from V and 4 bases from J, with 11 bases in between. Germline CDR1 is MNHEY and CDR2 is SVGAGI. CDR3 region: CASSYGQGINEKLFF. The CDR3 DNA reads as TGTGCCAGCAGTTACGGGCAGGGTATTAATGAAAAACTGTTTTTT.

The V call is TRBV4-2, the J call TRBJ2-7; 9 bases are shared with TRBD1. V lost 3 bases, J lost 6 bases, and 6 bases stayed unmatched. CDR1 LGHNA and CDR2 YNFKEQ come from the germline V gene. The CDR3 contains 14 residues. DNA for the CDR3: TGTGCCAGCAGCCAGGCGGGACAGGGTTCCGAGCAGTACTTC. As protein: CASSQAGQGSEQYF.

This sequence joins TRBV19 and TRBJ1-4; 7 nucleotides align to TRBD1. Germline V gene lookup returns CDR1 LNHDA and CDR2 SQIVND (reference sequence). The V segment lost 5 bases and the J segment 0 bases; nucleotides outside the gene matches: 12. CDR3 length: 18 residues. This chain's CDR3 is CASSPRQGPSTTNEKLFF. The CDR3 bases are TGTGCCAGTAGTCCCCGACAGGGACCCTCCACAACTAATGAAAAACTGTTTTTT.

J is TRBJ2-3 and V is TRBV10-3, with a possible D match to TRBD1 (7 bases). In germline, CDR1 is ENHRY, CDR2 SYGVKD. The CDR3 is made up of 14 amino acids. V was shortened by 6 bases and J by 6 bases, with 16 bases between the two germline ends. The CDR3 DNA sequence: TGTGCCATCAGACTGACAGGGAGGTCCGATACGCAGTATTTT. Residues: CAIRLTGRSDTQYF.

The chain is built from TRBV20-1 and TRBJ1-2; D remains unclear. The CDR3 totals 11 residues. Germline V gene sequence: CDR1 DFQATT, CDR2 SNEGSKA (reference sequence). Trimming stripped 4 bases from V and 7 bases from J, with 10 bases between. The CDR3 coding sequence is TGCAGTGCTAATCTAGGTTTTGGCTACACCTTC. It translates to CSANLGFGYTF.

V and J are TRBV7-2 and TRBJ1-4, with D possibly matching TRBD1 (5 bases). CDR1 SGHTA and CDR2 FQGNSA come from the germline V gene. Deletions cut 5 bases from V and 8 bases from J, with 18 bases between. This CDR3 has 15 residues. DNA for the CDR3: TGTGCCAGCAGCCGCGGAGGGGCAGAGGGAGAAAAACTGTTTTTT. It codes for CASSRGGAEGEKLFF.

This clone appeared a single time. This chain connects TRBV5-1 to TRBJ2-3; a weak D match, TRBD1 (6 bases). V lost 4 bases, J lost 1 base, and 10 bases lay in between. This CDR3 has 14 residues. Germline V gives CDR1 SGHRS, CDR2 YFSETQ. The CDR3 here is CASSTDSGTDTQYF. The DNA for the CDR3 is TGCGCCAGCAGCACGGACAGCGGCACAGATACGCAGTATTTT.